This TCR beta chain was sequenced for a study of monozygotic twins with inflammatory bowel disease. TCRdb processed the 5' RACE reads again and assigns one entry to each CDR3 protein, with no DNA. Seen in this sample are about 300,000 distinct CDR3 sequences; the ten most common clones hold roughly 5.8%. CDR1 is SGHNT and CDR2 is YYREEE in the germline V gene (reference sequence). This CDR3 comprises 14 residues. The J gene is TRBJ2-1, the V gene TRBV5-4; the D call of TRBD2 rests on TCRdb alone, since no DNA is present to check it. Sequencing input: blood. This clonotype was obtained from a human donor with ulcerative colitis or Crohn's disease, or a healthy co-twin of an affected twin (not recorded which). This chain's CDR3 is CASSLGTSPNEQFF.